This T cell receptor beta chain was identified in a study of Ad26.COV2.S vaccination and SARS-CoV-2 variants. Whole-study context: Within the COV1001 Ad26.COV2.S trial arm, the donor was enrolled.

The CDR3 extends over 15 amino acids. The V gene end was trimmed by 4 bases and the J gene end by 2 bases; junction bases not matched to a gene: 5. CDR1 and CDR2 (germline): SGHNT, YYREEE (reference sequence). The treatment is: around 19 received Ad26.COV2.S at low or high dose, single or two shots; 5 received placebo; per-sample allocation not given. Samples were taken on day 63 after the first vaccine or placebo injection. Here immunoSEQ multiplex PCR was the method, and the copy in TCRdb shows in-frame clones only, minus some. Of 300,000 to 400,000 clones in the sample, roughly 90% were seen once.

Sequenced here: peripheral blood, sampled in a trial of Ad26.COV2.S vaccine versus placebo. The sequence was collected from a person between 18 and 65 years old who received the Ad26.COV2.S COVID-19 vaccine or a placebo. V usage is TRBV5-4 and J usage is TRBJ2-5; the match to TRBD2 covers 10 bases. In DNA, the CDR3 is TGTGCCAGCAGCCAGCGGACTAGCGGACAAGAGACCCAGTACTTC. It encodes CASSQRTSGQETQYF.